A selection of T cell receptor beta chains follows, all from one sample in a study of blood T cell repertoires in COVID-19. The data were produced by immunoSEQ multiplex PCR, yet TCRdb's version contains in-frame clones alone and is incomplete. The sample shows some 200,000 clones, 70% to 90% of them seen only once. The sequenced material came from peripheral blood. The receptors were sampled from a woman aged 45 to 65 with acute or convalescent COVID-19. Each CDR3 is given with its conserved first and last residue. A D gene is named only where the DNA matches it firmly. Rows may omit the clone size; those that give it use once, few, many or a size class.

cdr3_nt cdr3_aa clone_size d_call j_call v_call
TGTGCCACGGGGAGGGCCATCTCCTACGAGCAGTACTTC CATGRAISYEQYF - TRBD2 TRBJ2-7 TRBV5-4
TGTGCCAGCAGCCAAAGACAGGGGGCGCGTGAAAAACTGTTTTTT CASSQRQGAREKLFF - TRBD1 TRBJ1-4 TRBV7-2
TGCGCCAGCAGCTTAACTCCCCCCAGGGAGCTGTTTTTT CASSLTPPRELFF - - TRBJ2-2 TRBV5-1
TGTGCCAGCAGCCCGGCGACAGGGAATAATTCACCCCTCCACTTT CASSPATGNNSPLHF few TRBD1 TRBJ1-6 TRBV11-3
TGTGCCAGTAGTTCGGGGGGGACTAGCTTCTACGAGCAGTACTTC CASSSGGTSFYEQYF - TRBD2 TRBJ2-7 TRBV19
TGTGCCAGCAGCTCGGACAGGGGGAATGAGCAGTTCTTC CASSSDRGNEQFF - TRBD1 TRBJ2-1 TRBV11-3
TGCGCCAGCAGCTGGGGACTAGCGGGGAACAATGAGCAGTTCTTC CASSWGLAGNNEQFF - TRBD2 TRBJ2-1 TRBV5-1
TGTGCCAGCAGTCCGCCGGGACAGGGGACTGGGGCCAACGTCCTGACTTTC CASSPPGQGTGANVLTF - TRBD1 TRBJ2-6 TRBV28
TGTGCCACCAGTGAGCGCGGGACTGAAGCTTTCTTT CATSERGTEAFF - - TRBJ1-1 TRBV24-1
TGTGCCAGCAGTGAAATGGGAGAGTACAATGAGCAGTTCTTC CASSEMGEYNEQFF - - TRBJ2-1 TRBV6-1
TGTGCCAGCAGCGTAGCTACCGGGACAACTTACGAGCAGTACTTC CASSVATGTTYEQYF - - TRBJ2-7 TRBV9
TGCAGTGCTAGTTGGGGGGGCAAAACTGAAGCTTTCTTT CSASWGGKTEAFF - - TRBJ1-1 TRBV20-1
TGTGCCAGCTCCCTCGGCGGGACTATTGCCTACGAGCAGTACTTC CASSLGGTIAYEQYF - TRBD2 TRBJ2-7 TRBV6-5
TGCAGCGTTGCCTGGGGGGGAACAGACACTGAAGCTTTCTTT CSVAWGGTDTEAFF - - TRBJ1-1 TRBV29-1
TGCGCCAGCAGCAAACCGGGACAGTTAAATGAAAAACTGTTTTTT CASSKPGQLNEKLFF - TRBD1 TRBJ1-4 TRBV4-1
TGTGCCAGCAGTTACCCGAGGACAGGGATGGGGACTGAAGCTTTCTTT CASSYPRTGMGTEAFF - TRBD1 TRBJ1-1 TRBV6-5
TGTGCCAGCAACAGGCTAGCGGGGGGGGCAGATACGCAGTATTTT CASNRLAGGADTQYF - TRBD2 TRBJ2-3 TRBV2
TGTGCCAGCAGTGATCGCGCCTACGAGCAGTACTTC CASSDRAYEQYF - - TRBJ2-7 TRBV6-2/TRBV6-3
TGCGCCAGCAGTCCCGGGGAGGGGGAGGGCACAGATACGCAGTATTTT CASSPGEGEGTDTQYF - - TRBJ2-3 TRBV10-1
TGTGCCAGCAGCGTAAGCCCCGGCGGGGGAGGTCAAGAGACCCAGTACTTC CASSVSPGGGGQETQYF - TRBD2 TRBJ2-5 TRBV9
TGTGCCAGTAGTATGGAGGGTACTAGCACAGATACGCAGTATTTT CASSMEGTSTDTQYF - - TRBJ2-3 TRBV19
TGTGCCAGCAGCTTAGCGATGGCAGGGGGGGATACGCAGTATTTT CASSLAMAGGDTQYF - - TRBJ2-3 TRBV7-2
TGTGCCAGCAGTGAAGGGACAGGAGATACGCAGTATTTT CASSEGTGDTQYF few TRBD1 TRBJ2-3 TRBV6-1
TGCAGCGTTGTAATTGGGGCCTCTGGAAACACCATATATTTT CSVVIGASGNTIYF - - TRBJ1-3 TRBV29-1
TGTGCCAGCAGCCTGTTCTCAGATACGCAGTATTTT CASSLFSDTQYF - - TRBJ2-3 TRBV7-8
TGTGCCAGCAGTGAAGCCCCCGGGACACTGGACTACGAGCAGTACTTC CASSEAPGTLDYEQYF - - TRBJ2-7 TRBV6-1
TGTGCCAGCAGCTTAGAACAGGATGGGAACACTGAAGCTTTCTTT CASSLEQDGNTEAFF - - TRBJ1-1 TRBV7-9
TGTGCCAGCAAAGGACAGTTTAACACTGAAGCTTTCTTT CASKGQFNTEAFF few - TRBJ1-1 TRBV2
TGTGCCAGCAGCTTAGGACAGGGTGGTGTCAATGAGCAGTTCTTC CASSLGQGGVNEQFF once TRBD1 TRBJ2-1 TRBV7-3
TGTGCCAGCAGCGCCCCCCTCGGACAGGGGAACTATGGCTACACCTTC CASSAPLGQGNYGYTF - TRBD1 TRBJ1-2 TRBV9
TGCGCCAGCAGCTTATTCGGACAGGGGGCAAATAATTCACCCCTCCACTTT CASSLFGQGANNSPLHF - TRBD1 TRBJ1-6 TRBV5-1
TGTGCCAGCAGCTTAGAACAGGGGGGCCACAATGAGCAGTTCTTC CASSLEQGGHNEQFF - TRBD1 TRBJ2-1 TRBV7-2
TGTGCCAGCAGCCGTGGGGGACTTAACACCGGGGAGCTGTTTTTT CASSRGGLNTGELFF - - TRBJ2-2 TRBV7-2
TGTGCCAGCAGTTTACGCTGGACAGGGGTCCCCAATGAGCAGTTCTTC CASSLRWTGVPNEQFF once TRBD1 TRBJ2-1 TRBV27
TGTGCCACAAAGGGGCCCGTTCTCTCTGGAAACACCATATATTTT CATKGPVLSGNTIYF - - TRBJ1-3 TRBV19
TGTGCCAGCTCACCAGAGCCTGCGCTTGGTGAAGCTTTCTTT CASSPEPALGEAFF - - TRBJ1-1 TRBV18
TGTGCCAGTAGCGTGGCAAGCTCCTACAATGAGCAGTTCTTC CASSVASSYNEQFF - - TRBJ2-1 TRBV6-5
TGTGCCAGCTCACCGGGGGCAGGGGGCTTGAATGAAAAACTGTTTTTT CASSPGAGGLNEKLFF once TRBD1 TRBJ1-4 TRBV18
TGTGCCAGCAGCTTAGATACAGGGACCTACGAGCAGTACTTC CASSLDTGTYEQYF few - TRBJ2-7 TRBV11-3
TGTGCCAGCAGCTTATCGGGACAGTATAATCAGCCCCAGCATTTT CASSLSGQYNQPQHF - TRBD1 TRBJ1-5 TRBV7-2
TGTGCCTGGAGTGTCGGTGCAGGGGTTTCTAACTATGGCTACACCTTC CAWSVGAGVSNYGYTF - - TRBJ1-2 TRBV30
TGTGCCAGCAGCCCCAGACAGGGAGGCGAAAAACTGTTTTTT CASSPRQGGEKLFF - TRBD1 TRBJ1-4 TRBV7-2